Listed below are T cell receptor beta chains from one sample, sequenced in a study of blood T cells in healthy people across ages. MiXCR was run by TCRdb on the 5' RACE reads, yielding one entry per CDR3 protein. The data hold roughly 1.6 million distinct CDR3 sequences, with roughly 30% observed a single time. Material: blood. The receptors shown here come from a woman younger than 45 in good health. Each CDR3 is given with its conserved first and last residue. The order of the fields is D gene, J gene, clone size, V gene, CDR3 protein, CDR3 DNA. D genes are given only for firm matches. The listing skips clone size in some rows; elsewhere it reads once, few, many or a size class.

D gene: NA
J gene: TRBJ1-2
clone size: few
V gene: TRBV11-2
CDR3 protein: CASSLVSGKGNYGYTF
CDR3 DNA: TGTGCCAGCAGTTTAGTATCAGGGAAGGGCAACTATGGCTACACCTTC

D gene: NA
J gene: TRBJ2-7
clone size: NA
V gene: TRBV30
CDR3 protein: CAWSVRKSIEDEQYF
CDR3 DNA: TGTGCCTGGAGTGTTCGTAAGTCTATCGAGGACGAGCAGTACTTC

D gene: NA
J gene: TRBJ1-1
clone size: NA
V gene: TRBV21-1
CDR3 protein: CASSKNGNTEAFF
CDR3 DNA: TGTGCCAGCAGCAAAAATGGGAACACTGAAGCTTTCTTT

D gene: NA
J gene: TRBJ2-5
clone size: NA
V gene: TRBV6-1
CDR3 protein: CASRRDTGARLGTQYF
CDR3 DNA: TGTGCCAGCAGGAGGGATACGGGGGCCCGGCTTGGGACCCAGTACTTC

D gene: NA
J gene: TRBJ2-3
clone size: NA
V gene: TRBV14
CDR3 protein: CACSQKEGNSVSTDTQYF
CDR3 DNA: TGTGCCTGCAGCCAAAAGGAGGGGAACAGCGTTAGCACAGATACGCAGTATTTT

D gene: TRBD2
J gene: TRBJ2-1
clone size: NA
V gene: TRBV7-3
CDR3 protein: CASSLVGLAEAGEQFF
CDR3 DNA: TGTGCCAGCAGCTTAGTAGGACTAGCGGAGGCCGGTGAGCAGTTCTTC

D gene: NA
J gene: TRBJ1-4
clone size: few
V gene: TRBV30
CDR3 protein: CAWSGQYSPFEKLFF
CDR3 DNA: TGTGCCTGGAGTGGACAGTATTCCCCTTTTGAAAAACTGTTTTTT

D gene: NA
J gene: TRBJ2-3
clone size: few
V gene: TRBV20-1
CDR3 protein: CSARELGDTQYF
CDR3 DNA: TGCAGTGCTAGAGAGTTGGGGGATACGCAGTATTTT

D gene: TRBD2
J gene: TRBJ2-7
clone size: NA
V gene: TRBV4-1
CDR3 protein: CASSALAGSYEQYF
CDR3 DNA: TGCGCCAGCAGCGCCCTAGCGGGCTCCTACGAGCAGTACTTC

D gene: NA
J gene: TRBJ2-5
clone size: few
V gene: TRBV5-6
CDR3 protein: CASSFSQETPYF
CDR3 DNA: TGTGCCAGCAGCTTTAGTCAAGAGACCCCGTACTTC

D gene: NA
J gene: TRBJ2-7
clone size: few
V gene: TRBV7-6
CDR3 protein: CASSSPGVGYEQYF
CDR3 DNA: TGTGCCAGCAGCTCGCCAGGGGTTGGCTACGAGCAGTACTTC

D gene: TRBD1
J gene: TRBJ2-7
clone size: NA
V gene: TRBV10-3
CDR3 protein: CAIRGIRQGSSYEQYF
CDR3 DNA: TGTGCCATCAGGGGAATAAGACAGGGAAGCTCCTACGAGCAGTACTTC

D gene: NA
J gene: TRBJ2-5
clone size: few
V gene: TRBV20-1
CDR3 protein: CSARMPGRGETQYF
CDR3 DNA: TGCAGTGCTAGAATGCCGGGGCGTGGGGAGACCCAGTACTTC

D gene: NA
J gene: TRBJ1-1
clone size: few
V gene: TRBV7-8
CDR3 protein: CASSPEGLNTEAFF
CDR3 DNA: TGTGCCAGCAGCCCTGAGGGGCTAAACACTGAAGCTTTCTTT

D gene: NA
J gene: TRBJ1-4
clone size: NA
V gene: TRBV3-1
CDR3 protein: CASSSRAGGAREKLFF
CDR3 DNA: TGTGCCAGCAGCTCAAGGGCGGGGGGCGCACGTGAAAAACTGTTTTTT

D gene: NA
J gene: TRBJ2-4
clone size: few
V gene: TRBV12-3/TRBV12-4
CDR3 protein: CASSLENIQYF
CDR3 DNA: TGTGCCAGCAGTTTGGAAAACATTCAGTACTTC

D gene: TRBD1
J gene: TRBJ2-7
clone size: many
V gene: TRBV25-1
CDR3 protein: CASRGQGTYEQYF
CDR3 DNA: TGTGCCAGCAGGGGACAGGGAACCTACGAGCAGTACTTC

D gene: NA
J gene: TRBJ2-7
clone size: many
V gene: TRBV10-3
CDR3 protein: CAISVTGRLREQYF
CDR3 DNA: TGTGCCATCAGTGTGACAGGCCGACTAAGAGAGCAGTACTTC

D gene: NA
J gene: TRBJ2-5
clone size: NA
V gene: TRBV27
CDR3 protein: CASKGQETQYF
CDR3 DNA: TGTGCCAGCAAAGGGCAAGAGACCCAGTACTTC

D gene: NA
J gene: TRBJ1-6
clone size: NA
V gene: TRBV20-1
CDR3 protein: CSATPKHGLNSPLHF
CDR3 DNA: TGCAGTGCTACACCCAAACATGGTTTGAATTCACCCCTCCACTTT

D gene: NA
J gene: TRBJ2-7
clone size: NA
V gene: TRBV6-5
CDR3 protein: CASSYSMMRVEQYF
CDR3 DNA: TGTGCCAGCAGTTACTCCATGATGCGGGTTGAGCAGTACTTC

D gene: TRBD2
J gene: TRBJ2-5
clone size: NA
V gene: TRBV7-9
CDR3 protein: CASSFGLAGGVGETQYF
CDR3 DNA: TGTGCCAGCAGCTTTGGACTAGCGGGAGGAGTCGGGGAGACCCAGTACTTC

D gene: TRBD1
J gene: TRBJ1-5
clone size: NA
V gene: TRBV6-2/TRBV6-3
CDR3 protein: CASRSERGRNQPQHF
CDR3 DNA: TGTGCCAGCAGGTCCGAGAGGGGGCGCAACCAGCCCCAGCATTTT

D gene: NA
J gene: TRBJ1-6
clone size: NA
V gene: TRBV27
CDR3 protein: CASSLDLQGKSPLHF
CDR3 DNA: TGTGCCAGCAGTTTAGATTTACAGGGTAAATCACCCCTCCACTTT

D gene: TRBD2
J gene: TRBJ2-5
clone size: NA
V gene: TRBV18
CDR3 protein: CASSPPTGRASQETQYF
CDR3 DNA: TGTGCCAGCTCACCACCGACCGGGAGGGCGTCCCAAGAGACCCAGTACTTC

D gene: TRBD2
J gene: TRBJ2-3
clone size: NA
V gene: TRBV10-3
CDR3 protein: CAISEPSPAQREVDTQYF
CDR3 DNA: TGTGCCATCAGTGAGCCTTCGCCGGCGCAGCGGGAGGTGGATACGCAGTATTTT

D gene: NA
J gene: TRBJ2-1
clone size: few
V gene: TRBV2
CDR3 protein: CASSEAWGHPEKFF
CDR3 DNA: TGTGCCAGCAGTGAAGCGTGGGGGCATCCTGAGAAGTTCTTC

D gene: NA
J gene: TRBJ2-3
clone size: NA
V gene: TRBV7-6
CDR3 protein: CASSPVVKASTDTQYF
CDR3 DNA: TGTGCCAGCAGCCCAGTAGTAAAGGCTAGCACAGATACGCAGTATTTT

D gene: NA
J gene: TRBJ2-3
clone size: few
V gene: TRBV5-1
CDR3 protein: CASSYYGGLTDTQYF
CDR3 DNA: TGCGCCAGCAGCTACTACGGGGGACTCACAGATACGCAGTATTTT

D gene: NA
J gene: TRBJ2-7
clone size: NA
V gene: TRBV9
CDR3 protein: CASSVAEAGEQYF
CDR3 DNA: TGTGCCAGCAGCGTCGCTGAAGCAGGCGAGCAGTACTTC

D gene: NA
J gene: TRBJ1-2
clone size: few
V gene: TRBV28
CDR3 protein: CATRENYGYTF
CDR3 DNA: TGTGCCACCCGAGAAAACTATGGCTACACCTTC

D gene: TRBD1
J gene: TRBJ2-1
clone size: few
V gene: TRBV11-2
CDR3 protein: CASSLSRGLGNEQFF
CDR3 DNA: TGTGCCAGCAGCTTATCCAGGGGGCTCGGAAATGAGCAGTTCTTC

D gene: NA
J gene: TRBJ2-5
clone size: few
V gene: TRBV7-9
CDR3 protein: CASSRMQETQYF
CDR3 DNA: TGTGCCAGCAGCCGGATGCAAGAGACCCAGTACTTC

D gene: NA
J gene: TRBJ1-1
clone size: once
V gene: TRBV6-2/TRBV6-3
CDR3 protein: CASFIRQEGGANTEAFF
CDR3 DNA: TGTGCCAGCTTCATCCGACAGGAGGGAGGTGCAAACACTGAAGCTTTCTTT

D gene: TRBD2
J gene: TRBJ2-5
clone size: NA
V gene: TRBV7-9
CDR3 protein: CASSSISPAGGETQYF
CDR3 DNA: TGTGCCAGCAGCTCCATATCACCAGCGGGGGGGGAGACCCAGTACTTC

D gene: TRBD2
J gene: TRBJ2-3
clone size: few
V gene: TRBV7-2
CDR3 protein: CASSLGAGTPSTDTQYF
CDR3 DNA: TGTGCCAGCAGCTTAGGAGCGGGGACCCCTAGCACAGATACGCAGTATTTT

D gene: NA
J gene: TRBJ2-1
clone size: NA
V gene: TRBV5-1
CDR3 protein: CASSLRDPGNYGQFF
CDR3 DNA: TGCGCCAGCAGCTTACGGGACCCCGGTAATTATGGGCAGTTCTTC

D gene: NA
J gene: TRBJ1-5
clone size: NA
V gene: TRBV10-2
CDR3 protein: CASSVGGLNQPQHF
CDR3 DNA: TGCGCCAGCAGTGTCGGGGGGCTGAATCAGCCCCAGCATTTT

D gene: NA
J gene: TRBJ1-5
clone size: NA
V gene: TRBV27
CDR3 protein: CASSFSAGNNQPQHF
CDR3 DNA: TGTGCCAGCAGTTTTTCAGCAGGGAACAATCAGCCCCAGCATTTT

D gene: NA
J gene: TRBJ2-7
clone size: NA
V gene: TRBV4-1
CDR3 protein: CASSQIADAYEQYF
CDR3 DNA: TGCGCCAGCAGCCAAATAGCAGACGCCTACGAGCAGTACTTC

D gene: TRBD1
J gene: TRBJ2-4
clone size: few
V gene: TRBV11-2
CDR3 protein: CASGQGRNIQYF
CDR3 DNA: TGTGCCAGCGGACAGGGTAGGAACATTCAGTACTTC

D gene: NA
J gene: TRBJ1-1
clone size: few
V gene: TRBV28
CDR3 protein: CASRGLGGVNTEAFF
CDR3 DNA: TGTGCCAGCAGAGGGTTAGGAGGGGTGAACACTGAAGCTTTCTTT

D gene: TRBD2
J gene: TRBJ2-1
clone size: NA
V gene: TRBV4-2
CDR3 protein: CASSQGSGRADIDEQFF
CDR3 DNA: TGTGCCAGCAGCCAAGGTAGCGGGAGGGCCGACATTGATGAGCAGTTCTTC

D gene: TRBD2
J gene: TRBJ2-1
clone size: few
V gene: TRBV12-3/TRBV12-4
CDR3 protein: CASSFRLAGAGEQFF
CDR3 DNA: TGTGCCAGCAGTTTCCGACTAGCGGGAGCGGGTGAGCAGTTCTTC

D gene: NA
J gene: TRBJ2-7
clone size: NA
V gene: TRBV24-1
CDR3 protein: CATSDAYRDRGREQYF
CDR3 DNA: TGTGCCACCAGTGATGCCTACCGGGACCGAGGGCGCGAGCAGTACTTC

D gene: NA
J gene: TRBJ1-1
clone size: NA
V gene: TRBV5-1
CDR3 protein: CASKLAEGNTEAFF
CDR3 DNA: TGCGCCAGCAAGCTGGCCGAGGGGAACACTGAAGCTTTCTTT

D gene: NA
J gene: TRBJ1-6
clone size: NA
V gene: TRBV19
CDR3 protein: CASSPSELNSPLHF
CDR3 DNA: TGTGCCAGTAGTCCGAGCGAACTTAATTCACCCCTCCACTTT